The 26 T cell receptor beta chains listed next were all sequenced from one sample in a study of T cell changes during pregnancy in multiple sclerosis. Assay: immunoSEQ multiplex PCR; the TCRdb copy retains only in-frame clones and omits some. Of roughly 30,000 clones in the sample, roughly 89% were seen once. The sequenced sample was CD8+ T cells from peripheral blood mononuclear cells, obtained in the second trimester of pregnancy. Receptor source: a female donor with multiple sclerosis, enrolled in a pregnancy study.

This rearrangement joins TRBV19 to TRBJ2-5; D is possibly TRBD1 (8 bases). Germline V lookup: CDR1 LNHDA, CDR2 SQIVND (reference sequence). The V gene lost 7 bases and the J gene lost 5 bases, with 17 bases spanning the gap. The CDR3 is 14 amino acids. CDR3 residues: CASKTGEGGETQYF. CDR3 in DNA: TGTGCCAGTAAGACAGGGGAGGGGGGGGAGACCCAGTACTTC.

This chain connects TRBV28 to TRBJ2-3; no definite D call. V lost 3 bases and J 1 base, leaving 11 bases between the germline ends. CDR1 and CDR2 from the germline V gene are MDHEN and SYDVKM. The length of the CDR3 is 15 residues. CDR3 protein: CASSLVRVGTDTQYF. The CDR3, as DNA: TGTGCCAGCAGTTTGGTTCGCGTTGGCACAGATACGCAGTATTTT. The whole variable domain, filled in from reference TRBV28 and TRBJ2-3, reads DVKVTQSSRYLVKRTGEKVFLECVQDMDHENMFWYRQDPGLGLRLIYFSYDVKMKEKGDIPEGYSVSREKKERFSLILESASTNQTSMYLCASSLVRVGTDTQYFGPGTRLTVL.

The chain has TRBV5-5 and TRBJ2-7, with D maybe TRBD2 (6 bases). Germline V gives CDR1 SGHKS, CDR2 YYEKEE (reference sequence). CDR3 length: 15 amino acids. Trimming shortened V by 3 bases and J by 0 bases, and 13 bases separated the two germline ends. CDR3 in amino acids: CASSSSGTFSYEQYF. In DNA form, the CDR3 reads TGTGCCAGCAGCTCCTCCGGGACTTTCTCCTACGAGCAGTACTTC.

The V gene is TRBV6-6, the J gene TRBJ2-7; no firm D call. Germline V gene sequence: CDR1 MNHNY, CDR2 SVGAGI (reference sequence). Between the trimmed V and J ends, which lost 5 bases and 2 bases, there was a span of 10 bases. This CDR3 spans 13 amino acids. CDR3 nucleotides: TGTGCCAGCAGTAACGGTGGAGCCTACGAGCAGTACTTC. This sequence encodes CASSNGGAYEQYF.

This clone has just a few counts. The chain combines TRBV15 with TRBJ2-1; a weak D match, TRBD1 (5 bases). The CDR3 loop spans 15 amino acids. With 6 bases removed from V and 2 bases from J, the gap between germline ends came to 14 bases. Germline loops: CDR1 LNHNV, CDR2 YYDKDF (reference sequence). The CDR3 protein is CATSQTGYTYNEQFF. For the CDR3, the DNA is TGTGCCACCAGTCAAACAGGATATACCTACAATGAGCAGTTCTTC.

This clone appeared once. V and J are TRBV2 and TRBJ2-1, with TRBD2 matching 9 bases. This CDR3 contains 15 residues. Germline V lookup: CDR1 SNHLY, CDR2 FYNNEI. Losses at the gene ends were 3 bases for V and 8 bases for J; bases not matched to a gene: 8. CDR3 residues: CASSDPASGTDEQFF. Here the CDR3 DNA reads TGTGCCAGCAGTGACCCGGCTAGCGGGACGGATGAGCAGTTCTTC.

The genes are TRBV5-4 and TRBJ2-3; no firm D call. Trimming removed 10 bases at V and 0 bases at J, with 9 bases between. This CDR3 region has 12 residues. CDR1 is SGHNT, CDR2 YYREEE, per germline (reference sequence). The CDR3 spells CAYSTSTDTQYF. The CDR3, as DNA: TGTGCCTACTCAACTAGCACAGATACGCAGTATTTT.

The V and J genes are TRBV7-8 and TRBJ1-6; D perhaps matches TRBD1 (6 bases). The CDR3 is made up of 16 amino acids. Per the germline V gene, CDR1 is SGHVS and CDR2 is FQNEAQ. V lost 5 bases and J 7 bases, leaving 18 bases between the germline ends. The CDR3 reads CASSPWDTSPNSPLHF. CDR3 sequence (DNA): TGTGCCAGCAGCCCCTGGGACACTTCACCAAATTCACCCCTCCACTTT.

The rearrangement uses TRBV10-2 and TRBJ2-3; possible D gene TRBD1, 6 bases. Germline CDR1 and CDR2: WSHSY and SAAADI. V lost 6 bases to trimming and J lost 3 bases, with 16 bases between them. This CDR3 has 15 residues. CDR3 in amino acids: CASRVQGLVTDTQYF. The CDR3 region has the DNA TGCGCCAGCAGGGTTCAGGGGCTTGTTACAGATACGCAGTATTTT.

The CDR3 coding sequence is TGTGCCAGCAGCTTTCCCTCTAGCGGGAGAGGGGCAGATACGCAGTATTTT. Residues: CASSFPSSGRGADTQYF. The chain links TRBV13 to TRBJ2-3, with TRBD2 matching over 10 bases. Losses at the gene ends were 3 bases for V and 4 bases for J; bases not matched to a gene: 10. Per germline, CDR1 PRHDT and CDR2 FYEKMQ (reference sequence). This CDR3 is built from 17 residues.

This sequence joins TRBV30 and TRBJ1-1; tentative D call: TRBD1 (6 bases). Trimming took off 0 bases at V and 1 base at J, with 6 bases between the two ends. There are 13 residues in the CDR3. Per the germline V gene, CDR1 is GTSNPN and CDR2 is SVGIG (reference sequence). Written as DNA, the CDR3 is TGTGCCTGGAGTGTACAGGGGAACACTGAAGCTTTCTTT. It translates to CAWSVQGNTEAFF.

J is TRBJ1-1 and V is TRBV9; D might be TRBD1 (5 bases). Germline CDR1 and CDR2: SGDLS and YYNGEE. V was shortened by 3 bases and J by 1 base, with 10 bases between the two germline ends. The CDR3 has 14 residues. The DNA for the CDR3 is TGTGCCAGCAGCGCCAGTAGGGGGAACACTGAAGCTTTCTTT. This codes for CASSASRGNTEAFF.

The chain uses TRBV30 and TRBJ2-7; TRBD1 might be the D (5 bases). Trimming cost V 8 bases and J 0 bases, with 14 bases left between them. Per the germline V gene, CDR1 is GTSNPN and CDR2 is SVGIG (reference sequence). The CDR3 totals 13 residues. The CDR3 spells CAGTTVPSYEQYF. CDR3 bases: TGTGCCGGAACGACAGTCCCCTCCTACGAGCAGTACTTC.

The chain couples TRBV9 to TRBJ2-7, with D maybe TRBD2 (6 bases). Trimming shortened V by 2 bases and J by 2 bases, and 11 bases separated the two germline ends. CDR1 and CDR2 (germline): SGDLS, YYNGEE. CDR3 size: 14 residues. CDR3 DNA: TGTGCCAGCAGCGTTGGGACTGGAGCCTACGAGCAGTACTTC. Its protein is CASSVGTGAYEQYF.

The chain couples TRBV27 to TRBJ2-7; 10 nucleotides match TRBD2. The CDR3 consists of 14 residues. V trimming: 4 bases; J trimming: 6 bases; junction bases outside the gene matches: 6. From germline, CDR1 is MNHEY and CDR2 SMNVEV (reference sequence). CDR3 sequence (DNA): TGTGCCAGCAGTTATAGCGGGAGGTTCGGCGAGCAGTACTTC. Its translation: CASSYSGRFGEQYF.

V usage is TRBV2 and J usage is TRBJ2-1; 10 bases align to TRBD2. The germline CDR1 and CDR2 sequences are SNHLY and FYNNEI. This CDR3 region has 15 residues. The ends lost 5 bases at V and 6 bases at J; junction bases unmatched: 7. CDR3 in DNA: TGTGCCAGCAGTAAGAGCGGGAGGGCCCTCAATGAGCAGTTCTTC. This translates into CASSKSGRALNEQFF.

This chain links TRBV27 with TRBJ1-2; D is undetermined. Germline CDR1 reads MNHEY; CDR2 reads SMNVEV (reference sequence). The CDR3 contains 15 residues. Trimming took 2 bases from V and 1 from J, leaving 11 bases between them. The CDR3 coding sequence is TGTGCCAGCAGTTTAACCGGGTCCCTTAACTATGGCTACACCTTC. Amino acid sequence: CASSLTGSLNYGYTF.

V is TRBV27 and J is TRBJ2-1; 9 bases are shared with TRBD2. With 2 bases clipped from V and 7 bases from J, the junction kept 3 bases outside the gene matches. CDR1 and CDR2 (germline): MNHEY, SMNVEV (reference sequence). This CDR3 is 14 amino acids long. The CDR3 reads CASSLGGLANEQFF. The CDR3 coding sequence is TGTGCCAGCAGTTTAGGGGGACTAGCAAATGAGCAGTTCTTC.

In the case of this clone: Different DNA sequences within this sample yield the same CDR3. The genes are TRBV19 and TRBJ1-1; no definite D call. Trimming cost V 3 bases and J 8 bases, with 10 bases left between them. Germline V gene lookup returns CDR1 LNHDA and CDR2 SQIVND (reference sequence). The CDR3 covers 12 residues. The CDR3 DNA reads as TGTGCCAGTAGTATTGGGAGGACCGAAGCTTTCTTT. It yields the protein CASSIGRTEAFF.

The V call is TRBV7-2, the J call TRBJ1-2, with 8 nucleotides matching TRBD1. The CDR3 is made up of 15 amino acids. Germline V CDR1 and CDR2: SGHTA, FQGNSA. Trimming took 5 bases from V and 6 from J; bases not matched to a gene: 11. The CDR3 DNA follows: TGTGCCAGCAGCCCCAACAGGGGGGGGCCCAATGGCTACACCTTC. Amino acids: CASSPNRGGPNGYTF.

The table lists this clone with a count of one. The chain recombines TRBV28 with TRBJ2-2; 8 bases fit TRBD2. CDR1 MDHEN and CDR2 SYDVKM come from the germline V gene. This CDR3 is built from 17 residues. The trim removed 6 bases at V and 2 bases at J, leaving 11 bases unmatched. The CDR3 spells CASRTGTSNFNTGELFF. The CDR3 bases are TGTGCCAGCAGGACCGGGACTAGTAACTTCAACACCGGGGAGCTGTTTTTT.

The J gene is TRBJ2-3, the V gene TRBV7-9, with TRBD2 as a possible D gene (6 bases). V was clipped by 5 bases and J by 5 bases, with 23 bases between them. The CDR3 is 17 residues long. Germline loops: CDR1 SEHNR, CDR2 FQNEAQ (reference sequence). CDR3 nucleotides: TGTGCCAGCAGCCCGGCGGGACGGAGGGCTCAAATAGATACGCAGTATTTT. This encodes CASSPAGRRAQIDTQYF. Based on the CDR3 plus reference TRBV7-9 and TRBJ2-3, the full variable domain is DTGVSQNPRHKITKRGQNVTFRCDPISEHNRLYWYRQTLGQGPEFLTYFQNEAQLEKSRLLSDRFSAERPKGSFSTLEIQRTEQGDSAMYLCASSPAGRRAQIDTQYFGPGTRLTVL.

This clone has only one observation. The chain links TRBV27 to TRBJ2-7; D is perhaps TRBD1 (5 bases). From germline, CDR1 is MNHEY and CDR2 SMNVEV (reference sequence). The CDR3 is 14 residues long. V lost 2 bases, J lost 12 bases, and 20 bases lay in between. The CDR3 DNA follows: TGTGCCAGCAGTTTAGAGCACAGGCTATCACGACGGTACTTC. Translating it yields CASSLEHRLSRRYF.

This chain links TRBV13 with TRBJ1-3; the D is unclear. The CDR3 is made up of 13 amino acids. V lost 3 bases to trimming and J lost 0 bases, with 3 bases between them. The germline CDR1 and CDR2 sequences are PRHDT and FYEKMQ (reference sequence). The CDR3 here is CASSFSSGNTIYF. The CDR3 coding sequence is TGTGCCAGCAGCTTCAGCTCTGGAAACACCATATATTTT.

This clone showed up just once. The genes are TRBV27 and TRBJ2-7, with D tentatively TRBD1 (6 bases). The germline V and J ends were trimmed by 5 bases and 3 bases, with 29 bases remaining between them. The CDR3 loop spans 19 amino acids. The germline V gene has CDR1 MNHEY and CDR2 SMNVEV (reference sequence). CDR3 region: CASSLQSPPTGLEVYEQYF. The DNA for the CDR3 is TGTGCCAGCAGTCTGCAAAGCCCCCCCACAGGGTTGGAAGTCTACGAGCAGTACTTC.

This rearrangement joins TRBV28 to TRBJ1-2, with 9 bases lining up with TRBD1. Germline-derived CDR1 and CDR2 are MDHEN and SYDVKM. The junction had 10 bases not matched to a gene; V was cut back by 2 bases and J by 3 bases. The CDR3 runs to 17 residues. As DNA, the CDR3 is TGTGCCAGCAGTTTAAAACAGGGGGCTTGGACGGACTATGGCTACACCTTC. Amino acid sequence: CASSLKQGAWTDYGYTF.